One sample yielded the 12 T cell receptor beta chains listed below, sequenced in a study of shared clonotypes between healthy human individuals. Profiled with immunoSEQ multiplex PCR; TCRdb holds only in-frame clones, not every one. The sample lists about half a million clones; approximately 71% were seen once. The sequenced material came from PBMCs. The receptor set was obtained from a woman aged 40 to 49 in good health. Some clones in this sample may be carry-over from other donors' samples.

This clone was counted a few times. This chain links TRBV19 with TRBJ2-2; D is ambiguous. The CDR3 runs to 14 residues. Germline V CDR1 and CDR2: LNHDA, SQIVND (reference sequence). V was shortened by 4 bases and J by 2 bases, with 8 bases between the two germline ends. The CDR3 nucleotides are TGTGCCAGTAGTACACAACGTAACACCGGGGAGCTGTTTTTT. It yields the protein CASSTQRNTGELFF.

The chain has TRBV5-1 and TRBJ2-3; TRBD2 matches at 12 bases. V gave up 5 bases and J gave up 1 base; unmatched junction bases: 5. The CDR3 totals 16 residues. CDR1 and CDR2 (germline): SGHRS, YFSETQ. CDR3 region: CASRPRLAGGTDTQYF. Here the CDR3 DNA reads TGCGCCAGCAGACCCCGACTAGCGGGGGGCACAGATACGCAGTATTTT.

This chain links TRBV29-1 with TRBJ1-3; D is uncertain. Per the germline V gene, CDR1 is SQVTM and CDR2 is ANQGSEA. The CDR3 length is 12 residues. The V end was cut by 7 bases, the J end by 4 bases, with 11 bases between. Here the CDR3 DNA reads TGCAGCGCTCGCGGAGTCGGAAACACCATATATTTT. Its translation is CSARGVGNTIYF.

Remarks on this clone: Different DNA sequences within this sample yield the same CDR3. The chain carries TRBV6-4 and TRBJ2-1; the D gene is possibly TRBD2 (6 bases). CDR3 length equals 16 residues. Germline V CDR1 and CDR2: MRHNA, SNTAGT. V dropped 3 bases and J dropped 0 bases, with 12 bases sitting between them. CDR3 nucleotide sequence: TGTGCCAGCAGTGATGCGGACGGGAGCTCCTACAATGAGCAGTTCTTC. It codes for CASSDADGSSYNEQFF.

The chain carries TRBV7-8 and TRBJ1-1, with a tentative D call TRBD1 (5 bases). V was pared by 5 bases and J by 2 bases, with 15 bases between. The germline V gene has CDR1 SGHVS and CDR2 FQNEAQ. The CDR3 spans 15 residues. The DNA for the CDR3 is TGTGCCAGCAGCGTCGCCGGGACCCCAAACACTGAAGCTTTCTTT. This codes for CASSVAGTPNTEAFF.

This chain uses TRBV2 with TRBJ2-5; the D is unclear. Trimming shortened V by 3 bases and J by 4 bases, and 15 bases separated the two germline ends. The CDR3 is made up of 15 amino acids. Germline-derived CDR1 and CDR2 are SNHLY and FYNNEI. For the CDR3, the DNA is TGTGCCAGCAGTGACCAACGGGCCCGAGGAGAGACCCAGTACTTC. It encodes CASSDQRARGETQYF.

This chain joins TRBV11-2 and TRBJ2-1; 7 bases fit TRBD1. Germline CDR1 is SGHAT and CDR2 is FQNNGV. After removal of 5 bases from V and 9 bases from J, the junction contained 10 bases not matched to a gene. The length of the CDR3 is 14 residues. The CDR3 nucleotides are TGTGCCAGCAGCGCAAGACAGGGTTGGGGTGAGCAGTTCTTC. Its protein is CASSARQGWGEQFF.

As to this clone: Given a far larger clone just one base away, this is likely a sequencing read error. The chain combines TRBV2 with TRBJ1-5, with D unresolved. This CDR3 is built from 13 residues. The germline V gene encodes CDR1 SNHLY and CDR2 FYNNEI. Trimming pared 5 bases from V and 6 bases from J, leaving 11 bases between. DNA of the CDR3: TGTGCCAGCAGTTTTGCAGGAGGTCAGCCCCAGCATTTT. It translates to CASSFAGGQPQHF.

The sample holds a few counts of this clone. The chain uses TRBV28 and TRBJ1-5; D ambiguous. This CDR3 is built from 14 residues. V lost 3 bases and J 4 bases, leaving 10 bases between the germline ends. Looked up from germline, CDR1 is MDHEN and CDR2 is SYDVKM. CDR3 region: CASSLVRRNQPQHF. In DNA, the CDR3 is TGTGCCAGCAGTTTGGTCCGAAGGAATCAGCCCCAGCATTTT.

The V gene is TRBV27, the J gene TRBJ1-1, with 8 bases aligning to TRBD1. The junction had 4 bases not matched to a gene; V was cut back by 1 base and J by 0 bases. The CDR3 consists of 16 residues. Per the germline V gene, CDR1 is MNHEY and CDR2 is SMNVEV (reference sequence). CDR3 sequence reads: CASSLLAGGLNTEAFF. CDR3 nucleotide sequence: TGTGCCAGCAGTTTATTGGCAGGGGGCCTGAACACTGAAGCTTTCTTT.

The V gene is TRBV5-4, the J gene TRBJ2-5; no reliable D call. Trimming shortened V by 4 bases and J by 6 bases, and 19 bases separated the two germline ends. The V gene's germline CDR1 is SGHNT and CDR2 YYREEE (reference sequence). This CDR3 comprises 15 residues. CDR3 protein: CASSSRAPQVKTQYF. DNA of the CDR3: TGTGCCAGCAGCAGCCGGGCCCCACAAGTGAAGACCCAGTACTTC.

This clone has a handful of counts. The chain combines TRBV28 with TRBJ2-1; 9 positions agree with TRBD2. Trimming at V came to 1 base and at J to 7 bases, leaving 5 bases not matched to a gene. The germline CDR1 and CDR2 sequences are MDHEN and SYDVKM. The CDR3 spans 15 residues. The CDR3 sequence: CASSLSGSGSNEQFF. In DNA form, the CDR3 reads TGTGCCAGCAGTTTATCGGGTAGCGGGAGTAATGAGCAGTTCTTC. Drawing the rest from reference TRBV28 and TRBJ2-1, the complete variable domain is DVKVTQSSRYLVKRTGEKVFLECVQDMDHENMFWYRQDPGLGLRLIYFSYDVKMKEKGDIPEGYSVSREKKERFSLILESASTNQTSMYLCASSLSGSGSNEQFFGPGTRLTVL.